The next 20 T cell receptor beta chains were all read from a single sample in a study of identical twins' blood T cells (dated by TCRdb to 2012 to 2014). Library creation used 5' RACE. These reads were obtained on an Illumina Genome Analyzer IIx. The public reads were run again by TCRdb, first through fastp at Q25 and then through MiXCR, and only productive beta chains were kept. Each CDR3 protein appears once, grouped with its most common genes and DNA. A total of 350,000 to 400,000 distinct CDR3 sequences appear in this sample, around 30% of them only once. Together, the top ten hold around 5.6% of the sample. The sample comprised PBMCs. The receptors derive from a woman aged 18 to 55 in good health.

The chain employs TRBV7-9 and TRBJ2-1, with no clear D. The CDR3 covers 14 residues. Germline values: CDR1 SEHNR, CDR2 FQNEAQ (reference sequence). Trimming cost V 8 bases and J 1 base, with 12 bases left between them. Here the CDR3 DNA reads TGTGCCAGCGCCCGGACGGAATCCTACAATGAGCAGTTCTTC. Translating it yields CASARTESYNEQFF.

V gene TRBV19 combines with J gene TRBJ2-2; 10 bases line up with TRBD1. Germline assignment: CDR1 LNHDA and CDR2 SQIVND (reference sequence). The V and J ends lost 4 bases and 7 bases, in that order; junction bases with no gene match: 12. The CDR3 is 17 residues long. DNA of the CDR3: TGTGCCAGTAGTAGTCCCGGGACAGGGGTCCCCGGCGGGGAGCTGTTTTTT. Translation gives CASSSPGTGVPGGELFF.

This clonotype was found a few times. The chain uses TRBV11-2 and TRBJ2-1; possible D gene TRBD2, 5 bases. The V gene's germline CDR1 is SGHAT and CDR2 FQNNGV. The germline V and J ends were trimmed by 1 base and 3 bases, with 13 bases remaining between them. This CDR3 region has 16 residues. As DNA, the CDR3 is TGTGCCAGCAGCTTAGGGCCGCTTGACTACTACAATGAGCAGTTCTTC. Protein sequence: CASSLGPLDYYNEQFF.

The rearrangement joins TRBV12-3 or TRBV12-4 to TRBJ2-2; TRBD2 aligns across 8 bases. This CDR3 has 15 residues. With V trimmed by 6 bases and J by 3 bases, 6 bases remained unmatched. CDR3 DNA sequence: TGTGCCAGCAGAATTAGCGGGAAAGACACCGGGGAGCTGTTTTTT. This encodes CASRISGKDTGELFF.

The genes are TRBV6-4 and TRBJ2-7; 9 bases agree with TRBD2. With 5 bases clipped from V and 2 bases from J, the junction kept 7 bases outside the gene matches. Germline CDR1 is MRHNA and CDR2 is SNTAGT. The CDR3 sequence is 15 residues long. DNA for the CDR3: TGTGCCAGCAGTCCCTCTAGCGGGGCAACCTACGAGCAGTACTTC. Translation: CASSPSSGATYEQYF.

As for this clonotype: A read error may produce the germline difference seen at one junction end. The rearrangement links TRBV11-3 to TRBJ1-2, with 9 bases that match TRBD1. Looked up from germline, CDR1 is SGHNT and CDR2 is YENEEA. This CDR3 has 11 residues. The CDR3 nucleotides read TGTGCCAGCAGCTTAGGTGGACAGGGGATCTTC. It is translated as CASSLGGQGIF.

This clonotype was counted only a few times. The chain carries TRBV20-1 and TRBJ1-5; a weak D match, TRBD1 (5 bases). With 6 bases removed from V and 4 bases from J, the gap between germline ends came to 10 bases. The CDR3 has 12 amino acids. Germline CDR1 and CDR2: DFQATT and SNEGSKA (reference sequence). The CDR3 protein is CSARQYNQPQHF. The CDR3 DNA is TGCAGTGCCCGACAGTATAATCAGCCCCAGCATTTT.

This clonotype has more than one count but fewer than ten. This chain uses TRBV6-6 with TRBJ2-2; no definite D call. The V and J ends lost 7 bases and 5 bases respectively, with 8 bases between them. The CDR3 runs 12 residues. Germline CDR1 and CDR2: MNHNY and SVGAGI (reference sequence). The CDR3 is CASITKTGELFF. The CDR3 DNA sequence: TGTGCCAGCATTACAAAAACCGGGGAGCTGTTTTTT.

In this sample, this clonotype turned up a few times. The J gene is TRBJ2-7, the V gene TRBV6-1, with no clear D. The germline CDR1 and CDR2 sequences are MNHNS and SASEGT. The V and J ends lost 3 bases and 3 bases respectively, with 9 bases between them. This CDR3 comprises 13 residues. Here the CDR3 reads CASSDKFRYEQYF. In DNA, the CDR3 is TGTGCCAGCAGTGACAAGTTTCGCTACGAGCAGTACTTC.

The chain couples TRBV7-3 to TRBJ1-5; D gene unclear. Germline CDR1 reads SGHTA; CDR2 reads FQGTGA. The V end lost 7 bases, the J end lost 6 bases, and 10 bases lay between the germline ends. CDR3 size: 12 residues. As DNA, the CDR3 is TGTGCCAGCATGAGAGGTTTTCAGCCCCAGCATTTT. The encoded protein is CASMRGFQPQHF.

Comment on this clonotype: No conserved phenylalanine or tryptophan ends this CDR3, so it is likely a read error. The chain links TRBV29-1 to TRBJ1-1; D gene ambiguous. Germline V gives CDR1 SQVTM, CDR2 ANQGSEA. With 7 bases removed from V and 0 bases from J, the gap between germline ends came to 9 bases. The CDR3 is made up of 12 amino acids. The CDR3 nucleotides are TGCAGCGCCGCGGGGATGAACACTGAAGCTTTCCTT. Residues: CSAAGMNTEAFL.

The rearrangement joins TRBV28 to TRBJ1-2; the match to TRBD1 covers 7 bases. This CDR3 has 15 amino acids. The V segment lost 7 bases and the J segment 4 bases; nucleotides outside the gene matches: 12. Germline V CDR1 and CDR2: MDHEN, SYDVKM. The CDR3 spells CASNQGVSRIYGYTF. Here the CDR3 DNA reads TGTGCCAGCAATCAGGGGGTGTCGAGAATCTATGGCTACACCTTC.

V is TRBV2 and J is TRBJ1-1; D might be TRBD1 (5 bases). The V gene's germline CDR1 is SNHLY and CDR2 FYNNEI. V was cut by 7 bases and J by 7 bases, with 10 bases left in between. This CDR3 is 11 amino acids long. The CDR3 spells CASTRDFEAFF. DNA of the CDR3: TGTGCCAGCACTCGGGACTTTGAAGCTTTCTTT.

V usage is TRBV27 and J usage is TRBJ2-3, with 7 bases lining up with TRBD1. This CDR3 is 14 amino acids long. J lost 5 bases, V lost 6 bases, and 8 bases had no gene match. Germline V CDR1 and CDR2: MNHEY, SMNVEV (reference sequence). In DNA form, the CDR3 reads TGTGCCAGCAGGAGACAGGGTGCGAAAGATACGCAGTATTTT. This translates into CASRRQGAKDTQYF.

This clonotype was counted only a few times. The gene calls are TRBV2 and TRBJ2-4, with a possible D match to TRBD1 (5 bases). The ends were cut back, 6 bases at V and 8 bases at J, with 11 bases in the middle. Germline loops: CDR1 SNHLY, CDR2 FYNNEI. This CDR3 is built from 12 residues. The CDR3 DNA reads as TGTGCCAGCAGCCGACAAGGGGACATTCAGTACTTC. Its protein product is CASSRQGDIQYF.

This chain uses TRBV30 with TRBJ1-5, with D tentatively TRBD1 (5 bases). Trimming took off 0 bases at V and 7 bases at J, with 10 bases between the two ends. This CDR3 is built from 13 residues. Germline-derived CDR1 and CDR2 are GTSNPN and SVGIG (reference sequence). CDR3 region: CAWSVRGWQPQHF. Here the CDR3 DNA reads TGTGCCTGGAGTGTTAGGGGCTGGCAGCCCCAGCATTTT.

The chain has TRBV28 and TRBJ1-5; 9 positions match TRBD1. The germline V gene encodes CDR1 MDHEN and CDR2 SYDVKM. Germline trimming cut 3 bases from V and 7 bases from J; bases unmatched to any gene: 7. This CDR3 comprises 15 residues. CDR3 protein: CASSFWTGVGQPQHF. In DNA form, the CDR3 reads TGTGCCAGCAGTTTCTGGACAGGGGTAGGGCAGCCCCAGCATTTT. Full variable domain (remainder filled in from reference TRBV28 and TRBJ1-5): DVKVTQSSRYLVKRTGEKVFLECVQDMDHENMFWYRQDPGLGLRLIYFSYDVKMKEKGDIPEGYSVSREKKERFSLILESASTNQTSMYLCASSFWTGVGQPQHFGDGTRLSIL.

CDR3 nucleotides: TGCGCCAGCAGCCAAGGGGGACTACCTCAGAGGTATTTT. Protein sequence: CASSQGGLPQRYF. The chain uses TRBV4-3 and TRBJ2-3; 7 bases are shared with TRBD2. Trimming removed 1 base from V and 14 bases from J; junction bases left unmatched: 9. Germline values: CDR1 LGHNA, CDR2 YSLEER. This CDR3 comprises 13 residues.

This clonotype was seen only a few times. V and J are TRBV12-3 or TRBV12-4 and TRBJ1-4; D call uncertain. The CDR3 is 12 residues long. V was cut by 7 bases and J by 8 bases, with 11 bases left in between. CDR3 coding DNA: TGTGCCAGCACCACCCCCCCCGAAAAACTGTTTTTT. It translates to CASTTPPEKLFF.

V is TRBV11-3 and J is TRBJ2-1; D is perhaps TRBD1 (5 bases). V was clipped by 5 bases and J by 1 base, with 12 bases between them. Germline-derived CDR1 and CDR2 are SGHNT and YENEEA. The CDR3 covers 15 residues. In DNA, the CDR3 is TGTGCCAGCAGCCCCCAGGGCTTATCCTACAATGAGCAGTTCTTC. Translated: CASSPQGLSYNEQFF.